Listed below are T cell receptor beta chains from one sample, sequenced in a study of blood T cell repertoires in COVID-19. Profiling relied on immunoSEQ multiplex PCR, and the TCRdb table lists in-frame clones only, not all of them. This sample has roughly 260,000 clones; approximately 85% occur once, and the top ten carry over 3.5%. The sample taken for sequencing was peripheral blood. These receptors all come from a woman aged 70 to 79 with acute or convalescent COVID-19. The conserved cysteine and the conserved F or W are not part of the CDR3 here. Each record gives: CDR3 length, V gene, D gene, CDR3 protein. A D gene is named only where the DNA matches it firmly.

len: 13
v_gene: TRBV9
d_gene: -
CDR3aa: ASSPTGQSSYEQY

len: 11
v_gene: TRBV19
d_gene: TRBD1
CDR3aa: ASSADRDYGYT

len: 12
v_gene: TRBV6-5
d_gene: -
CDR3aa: ASSWLTGNTEAF

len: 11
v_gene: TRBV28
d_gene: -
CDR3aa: ASSLGSSYEQY

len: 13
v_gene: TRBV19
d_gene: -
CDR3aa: ASSRTGREATEAF

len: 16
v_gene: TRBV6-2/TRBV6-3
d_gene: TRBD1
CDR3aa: ASSYSTWDRDGNQPQH

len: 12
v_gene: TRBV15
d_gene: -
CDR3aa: ATSRVDRFNEQF

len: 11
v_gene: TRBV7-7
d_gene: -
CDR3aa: ASSLDIYNEQF

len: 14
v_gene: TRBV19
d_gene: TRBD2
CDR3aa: ASSFSSGRTGDTQY

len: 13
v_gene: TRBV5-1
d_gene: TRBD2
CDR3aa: ASSLPQAGGGELF

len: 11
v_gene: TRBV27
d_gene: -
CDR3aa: ASSFNTVEKAF

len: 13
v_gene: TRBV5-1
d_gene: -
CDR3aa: ASSLSDYGTGELF

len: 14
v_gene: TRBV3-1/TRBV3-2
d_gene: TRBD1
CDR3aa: ASSPAGQGIGETQY

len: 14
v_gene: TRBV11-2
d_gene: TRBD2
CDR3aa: ASSKTSGGRADTQY

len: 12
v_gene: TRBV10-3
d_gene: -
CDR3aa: AISESGGWNEQF

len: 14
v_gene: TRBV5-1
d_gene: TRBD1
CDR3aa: ASSLEGDRDSSPLH

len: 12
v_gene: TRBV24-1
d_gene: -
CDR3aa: ATESTGSTDTQY

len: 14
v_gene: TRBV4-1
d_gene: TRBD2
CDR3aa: ASSPRLAGSTDTQY

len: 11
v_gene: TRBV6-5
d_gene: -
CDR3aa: ASATGSTDTQY

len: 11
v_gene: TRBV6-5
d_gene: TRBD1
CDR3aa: ASSSSDRGGYT

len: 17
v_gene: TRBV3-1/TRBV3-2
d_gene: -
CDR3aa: ASSQVPGRRISGTYEQY

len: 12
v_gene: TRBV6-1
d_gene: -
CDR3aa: ASSEDRGLNGYT

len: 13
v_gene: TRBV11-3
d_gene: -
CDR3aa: ASSLVMAGPSGYT

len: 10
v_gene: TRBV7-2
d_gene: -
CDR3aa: ASSSGDYGYT

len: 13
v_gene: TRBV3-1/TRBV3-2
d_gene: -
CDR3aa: ASSQDLTVGVKAF

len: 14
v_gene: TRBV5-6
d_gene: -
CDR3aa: ASSLRQAREDSPLH

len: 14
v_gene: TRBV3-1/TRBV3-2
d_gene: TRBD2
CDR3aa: ASSLRLAGGGETQY

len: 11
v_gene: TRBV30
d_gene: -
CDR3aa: AWSIQGVETQY

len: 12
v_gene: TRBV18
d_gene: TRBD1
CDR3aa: ASSSTGGSYEQY

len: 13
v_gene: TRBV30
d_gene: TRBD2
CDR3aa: AWSIGLAGSNEQF

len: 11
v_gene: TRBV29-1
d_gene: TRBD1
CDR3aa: SVQGTGGREQY

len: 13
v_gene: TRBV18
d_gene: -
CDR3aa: ASSPLWQVNTEAF

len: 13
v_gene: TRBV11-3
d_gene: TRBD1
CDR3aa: ASSRNRGDGGELF

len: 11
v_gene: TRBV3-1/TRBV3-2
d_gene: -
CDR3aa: ASSQVSSGEQF

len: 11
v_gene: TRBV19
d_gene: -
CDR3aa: ASSIDLEYGYT

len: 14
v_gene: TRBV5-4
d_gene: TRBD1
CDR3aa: ASSPGQGGWNTEAF

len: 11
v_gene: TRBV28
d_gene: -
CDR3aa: ASSPDSVLSAF

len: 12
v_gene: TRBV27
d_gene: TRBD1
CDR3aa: ASSISGQGLRAF